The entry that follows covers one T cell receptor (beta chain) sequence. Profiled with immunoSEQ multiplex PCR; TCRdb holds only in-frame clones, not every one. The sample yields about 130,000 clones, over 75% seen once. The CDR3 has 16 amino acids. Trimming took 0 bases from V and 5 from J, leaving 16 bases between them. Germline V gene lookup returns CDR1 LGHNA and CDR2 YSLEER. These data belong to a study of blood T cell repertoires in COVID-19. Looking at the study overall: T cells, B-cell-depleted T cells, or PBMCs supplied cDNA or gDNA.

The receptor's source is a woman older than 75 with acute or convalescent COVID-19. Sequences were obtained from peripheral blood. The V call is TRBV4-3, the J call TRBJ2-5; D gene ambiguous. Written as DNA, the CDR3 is TGCGCCAGCAGCCAAGATCACCCAGGCCCCATGGAGACCCAGTACTTC. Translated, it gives CASSQDHPGPMETQYF.